A selection of T cell receptor beta chains follows, all from one sample in a study of T-cell reconstitution after alpha-beta-depleted transplantation in children. TCRdb reanalysed the PCR reads using MiXCR and keeps one entry per CDR3 protein. The data hold a few hundred thousand distinct CDR3 sequences, with approximately 9.7% observed a single time. The material sequenced was PBMCs from the stem cell graft donor, taken from the stem cell graft. The source is a human donor who donated a stem cell graft to a child with SCID. The CDR3 runs from the conserved cysteine through the conserved F or W. The order of the fields is CDR3 protein, CDR3 DNA, J gene, V gene, clone size, D gene. The D gene is left open where the match is weak. Clone size, where shown, is once, few, many, or a class for clones that have expanded.

CDR3aa: CASSLGFGGVNTEAFF
CDR3nt: TGTGCCAGCAGTTTAGGATTTGGAGGGGTGAACACTGAAGCTTTCTTT
j_gene: TRBJ1-1
v_gene: TRBV12-3/TRBV12-4
abundance: many
d_gene: NA

CDR3aa: CASSHSSGGNTQYF
CDR3nt: TGTGCCAGCAGCCATTCCAGCGGGGGTAATACGCAGTATTTT
j_gene: TRBJ2-3
v_gene: TRBV3-1
abundance: many
d_gene: TRBD2

CDR3aa: CASSLARTSGGPGQETQYF
CDR3nt: TGTGCCAGCAGCTTAGCGCGAACTAGCGGGGGGCCAGGGCAAGAGACCCAGTACTTC
j_gene: TRBJ2-5
v_gene: TRBV7-2
abundance: many
d_gene: TRBD2

CDR3aa: CASSAGSGGTEAFF
CDR3nt: TGCGCCAGCAGCGCCGGATCGGGGGGCACTGAAGCTTTCTTT
j_gene: TRBJ1-1
v_gene: TRBV5-1
abundance: many
d_gene: NA

CDR3aa: CASSLSTYTDTQYF
CDR3nt: TGTGCCAGCAGCTTGTCCACGTACACAGATACGCAGTATTTT
j_gene: TRBJ2-3
v_gene: TRBV7-9
abundance: many
d_gene: NA

CDR3aa: CSAYAGGEWNSPLHF
CDR3nt: TGCAGTGCTTATGCGGGGGGCGAATGGAATTCACCCCTCCACTTT
j_gene: TRBJ1-6
v_gene: TRBV20-1
abundance: many
d_gene: NA

CDR3aa: CTSNQDYGGSGGELFF
CDR3nt: TGCACCAGCAACCAAGACTACGGTGGGAGCGGCGGAGAGCTGTTTTTT
j_gene: TRBJ2-2
v_gene: TRBV4-3
abundance: NA
d_gene: NA

CDR3aa: CSVEDTGMGNTEAFF
CDR3nt: TGCAGCGTCGAGGACACAGGGATGGGGAACACTGAAGCTTTCTTT
j_gene: TRBJ1-1
v_gene: TRBV29-1
abundance: many
d_gene: NA

CDR3aa: CASSLRQGQETQYF
CDR3nt: TGTGCCAGCAGCTTACGGCAGGGACAAGAGACCCAGTACTTC
j_gene: TRBJ2-5
v_gene: TRBV7-9
abundance: many
d_gene: NA

CDR3aa: CASSLLPEGWAGNTIYF
CDR3nt: TGTGCCAGCAGCTTGCTCCCCGAAGGATGGGCTGGAAACACCATATATTTT
j_gene: TRBJ1-3
v_gene: TRBV5-5
abundance: NA
d_gene: NA

CDR3aa: CSARGGWGAYGYTF
CDR3nt: TGCAGTGCTAGAGGGGGTTGGGGCGCCTATGGCTACACCTTC
j_gene: TRBJ1-2
v_gene: TRBV20-1
abundance: many
d_gene: NA

CDR3aa: CASSLDTSQETQYF
CDR3nt: TGTGCCAGCAGCTTAGATACCTCCCAAGAGACCCAGTACTTC
j_gene: TRBJ2-5
v_gene: TRBV7-9
abundance: many
d_gene: NA

CDR3aa: CASSYWGDSYNSPLHF
CDR3nt: TGTGCCAGCAGTTACTGGGGGGACTCCTATAATTCACCCCTCCACTTT
j_gene: TRBJ1-6
v_gene: TRBV6-5
abundance: many
d_gene: NA

CDR3aa: CASSQDPTGRSAKNIQYF
CDR3nt: TGCGCCAGCAGCCAAGATCCGACAGGGCGATCGGCCAAAAACATTCAGTACTTC
j_gene: TRBJ2-4
v_gene: TRBV4-1
abundance: many
d_gene: TRBD1

CDR3aa: CASSVGGGSGDHSPLHF
CDR3nt: TGTGCCAGCAGCGTAGGGGGGGGCTCGGGGGACCATTCACCCCTCCACTTT
j_gene: TRBJ1-6
v_gene: TRBV9
abundance: many
d_gene: NA

CDR3aa: CASSLQAGKATEAFF
CDR3nt: TGCGCCAGCAGCTTGCAGGCGGGAAAGGCCACTGAAGCTTTCTTT
j_gene: TRBJ1-1
v_gene: TRBV5-1
abundance: few
d_gene: NA

CDR3aa: CASSDRINSPLHF
CDR3nt: TGTGCCAGCAGCGACAGAATTAATTCACCCCTCCACTTT
j_gene: TRBJ1-6
v_gene: TRBV5-5
abundance: many
d_gene: NA

CDR3aa: CASSLNDRGAYNEQFF
CDR3nt: TGCGCCAGCAGCCTAAATGACAGGGGGGCCTACAATGAGCAGTTCTTC
j_gene: TRBJ2-1
v_gene: TRBV5-1
abundance: many
d_gene: TRBD1

CDR3aa: CASSFKGRINYGYTF
CDR3nt: TGTGCCAGCAGCTTTAAAGGACGGATTAACTATGGCTACACCTTC
j_gene: TRBJ1-2
v_gene: TRBV5-8
abundance: many
d_gene: NA

CDR3aa: CASSLATSGGNEQFF
CDR3nt: TGTGCCAGCTCTCTAGCAACTAGCGGGGGGAATGAGCAGTTCTTC
j_gene: TRBJ2-1
v_gene: TRBV2
abundance: many
d_gene: TRBD2

CDR3aa: CASSPLRERSHEQYF
CDR3nt: TGTGCCAGCTCACCACTACGGGAGCGGAGTCACGAGCAGTACTTC
j_gene: TRBJ2-7
v_gene: TRBV18
abundance: many
d_gene: NA

CDR3aa: CASSLDSSGYGYTF
CDR3nt: TGCGCCAGCAGTCTCGACAGCTCCGGCTATGGCTACACCTTC
j_gene: TRBJ1-2
v_gene: TRBV5-1
abundance: few
d_gene: NA

CDR3aa: CASSLSRISGYEQYF
CDR3nt: TGTGCCAGCAGTTTATCACGGATTAGCGGGTACGAGCAGTACTTC
j_gene: TRBJ2-7
v_gene: TRBV28
abundance: NA
d_gene: TRBD2

CDR3aa: CASSIEAESNQPQHF
CDR3nt: TGTGCCAGTAGTATAGAGGCCGAAAGCAATCAGCCCCAGCATTTT
j_gene: TRBJ1-5
v_gene: TRBV19
abundance: many
d_gene: NA

CDR3aa: CSARDFRGRGYEKLFF
CDR3nt: TGCAGTGCTAGAGATTTTAGGGGACGTGGGTATGAAAAACTGTTTTTT
j_gene: TRBJ1-4
v_gene: TRBV20-1
abundance: many
d_gene: NA

CDR3aa: CASSFLGDSYEQYF
CDR3nt: TGTGCCAGCAGCTTCCTCGGGGATTCCTACGAGCAGTACTTC
j_gene: TRBJ2-7
v_gene: TRBV5-6
abundance: many
d_gene: NA

CDR3aa: CASINPGGGDGYTF
CDR3nt: TGCGCCAGCATCAATCCGGGGGGCGGGGATGGCTACACCTTC
j_gene: TRBJ1-2
v_gene: TRBV5-1
abundance: many
d_gene: NA

CDR3aa: CASSELGTGSYEQYF
CDR3nt: TGTGCCAGCAGTGAACTCGGGACAGGGTCTTACGAGCAGTACTTC
j_gene: TRBJ2-7
v_gene: TRBV6-1
abundance: many
d_gene: TRBD1

CDR3aa: CAISDLGQDGSYEQYF
CDR3nt: TGTGCCATCAGTGACCTTGGACAGGACGGCTCTTACGAGCAGTACTTC
j_gene: TRBJ2-7
v_gene: TRBV10-3
abundance: NA
d_gene: TRBD1

CDR3aa: CASSQHGTEDTDTQYF
CDR3nt: TGCGCCAGCAGCCAGCACGGGACGGAAGACACAGATACGCAGTATTTT
j_gene: TRBJ2-3
v_gene: TRBV5-1
abundance: many
d_gene: NA

CDR3aa: CASKLAGGTYEQYF
CDR3nt: TGTGCCAGCAAGCTAGCGGGCGGTACCTACGAGCAGTACTTC
j_gene: TRBJ2-7
v_gene: TRBV6-1
abundance: many
d_gene: TRBD2

CDR3aa: CSARDLSAGNYGYTF
CDR3nt: TGCAGTGCTAGAGATCTGAGTGCAGGGAACTATGGCTACACCTTC
j_gene: TRBJ1-2
v_gene: TRBV20-1
abundance: many
d_gene: NA

CDR3aa: CASSFATVGFTEAFF
CDR3nt: TGTGCCAGCAGCTTCGCGACAGTTGGGTTCACTGAAGCTTTCTTT
j_gene: TRBJ1-1
v_gene: TRBV7-2
abundance: many
d_gene: NA

CDR3aa: CASSQVPGQGAALEKLFF
CDR3nt: TGCGCCAGCAGCCAAGTACCGGGACAGGGGGCAGCCCTTGAAAAACTGTTTTTT
j_gene: TRBJ1-4
v_gene: TRBV4-1
abundance: many
d_gene: TRBD1

CDR3aa: CATSDWTVGYTF
CDR3nt: TGTGCCACCAGTGATTGGACAGTTGGCTACACCTTC
j_gene: TRBJ1-2
v_gene: TRBV24-1
abundance: many
d_gene: NA

CDR3aa: CASSSTLTGVGGELFF
CDR3nt: TGTGCCAGCAGCTCAACCTTGACAGGGGTTGGCGGGGAGCTGTTTTTT
j_gene: TRBJ2-2
v_gene: TRBV7-7
abundance: many
d_gene: TRBD1

CDR3aa: CSARAFRDGSYNEQFF
CDR3nt: TGCAGTGCTAGAGCATTCCGGGACGGCTCCTACAATGAGCAGTTCTTC
j_gene: TRBJ2-1
v_gene: TRBV20-1
abundance: many
d_gene: NA

CDR3aa: CASTQGLDYGYTF
CDR3nt: TGTGCCAGCACCCAGGGGCTCGACTATGGCTACACCTTC
j_gene: TRBJ1-2
v_gene: TRBV25-1
abundance: many
d_gene: NA

CDR3aa: CASSLGASSSSYEQYF
CDR3nt: TGTGCCAGCAGCCTGGGGGCTAGTTCGAGCTCCTACGAGCAGTACTTC
j_gene: TRBJ2-7
v_gene: TRBV4-2
abundance: many
d_gene: NA